These 18 T cell receptor beta chains share one sample of origin, sequenced in a study of Ad26.COV2.S vaccination and SARS-CoV-2 variants. Treatment denoted: around 19 received Ad26.COV2.S at low or high dose, single or two shots; 5 received placebo; per-sample allocation not given. Sampling happened 63 days after the first vaccine or placebo injection. Data came from immunoSEQ multiplex PCR; TCRdb stores just in-frame clones and leaves some out. This table holds 400,000 to 450,000 clones, 75% to 95% found once. This specimen consisted of peripheral blood, obtained in a trial of Ad26.COV2.S vaccine versus placebo. The source is a person aged 18-60 years who received the Ad26.COV2.S COVID-19 vaccine or a placebo.

J is TRBJ1-5 and V is TRBV28; 7 bases map to TRBD1. The germline V gene has CDR1 MDHEN and CDR2 SYDVKM. J gave up 6 bases and V 4 bases, and 9 bases lay outside the gene matches. This CDR3 spans 15 amino acids. The CDR3 spells CASSSRGGGLQPQHF. DNA of the CDR3: TGTGCCAGCAGTTCGCGGGGAGGGGGCCTTCAGCCCCAGCATTTT.

V usage is TRBV21-1 and J usage is TRBJ2-5; no DNA check was done on the table's D call, TRBD1. TRBV21-1 is classified as a pseudogene. CDR3 size: 16 residues. CDR3 DNA: TGTGCCAGCAGCAAAGCCTGGACAGCCTTCCAAGAGACCCAGTACTTC. This codes for CASSKAWTAFQETQYF.

This sequence joins TRBV19 and TRBJ1-1, with no clear D. Trimming took 3 bases from V and 1 from J, leaving 6 bases between them. CDR1 and CDR2 from the germline V gene are LNHDA and SQIVND (reference sequence). The length of the CDR3 is 13 residues. CDR3 amino acids: CASSILRNTEAFF. The CDR3 DNA reads TGTGCCAGTAGTATTCTTAGGAACACTGAAGCTTTCTTT.

The rearrangement links TRBV6-1 to TRBJ2-3; D is ambiguous. Per the germline V gene, CDR1 is MNHNS and CDR2 is SASEGT. The ends were cut back, 2 bases at V and 4 bases at J, with 19 bases in the middle. The CDR3 is 17 amino acids. The CDR3 region has the DNA TGTGCCAGCAGTGAAAGCCCCCTTCTGGGTGGGGCAGATACGCAGTATTTT. This codes for CASSESPLLGGADTQYF.

V and J are TRBV11-2 and TRBJ2-1; D ambiguous. This CDR3 is 11 amino acids long. The germline gives CDR1 SGHAT, CDR2 FQNNGV. Trimming shortened V by 5 bases and J by 4 bases, and 3 bases separated the two germline ends. CDR3 loop: CASSRYNEQFF. The CDR3 nucleotides are TGTGCCAGCAGCAGGTACAATGAGCAGTTCTTC.

This rearrangement joins TRBV7-9 to TRBJ2-5; D unclear. V gave up 2 bases and J gave up 3 bases, with 19 bases separating them. The CDR3 contains 17 residues. Germline CDR1 reads SEHNR; CDR2 reads FQNEAQ (reference sequence). The CDR3: CASSLYFSVDGKETQYF. The CDR3 DNA reads as TGTGCCAGCAGCTTATATTTCTCGGTCGACGGCAAAGAGACCCAGTACTTC.

The rearrangement joins TRBV6-5 to TRBJ1-1; a weak D match, TRBD1 (6 bases). V was pared by 5 bases and J by 1 base, with 8 bases between. Germline V gene sequence: CDR1 MNHEY, CDR2 SVGAGI. The CDR3 runs to 13 residues. CDR3 in amino acids: CASSPTGNTEAFF. In DNA, the CDR3 is TGTGCCAGCAGTCCGACAGGGAACACTGAAGCTTTCTTT.

The chain has TRBV19 and TRBJ2-7; 8 bases align to TRBD1. This CDR3 contains 15 residues. Germline lookup yields CDR1 LNHDA and CDR2 SQIVND (reference sequence). Trimming at V came to 3 bases and at J to 2 bases, leaving 6 bases not matched to a gene. The CDR3 DNA sequence: TGTGCCAGTAGTATCCCGCAGGGGGCCCCCTACGAGCAGTACTTC. Its translation is CASSIPQGAPYEQYF.

Concerning this clone itself: This same CDR3 is encoded by further DNA sequences in the sample. The chain joins TRBV4-3 to TRBJ2-7; tentatively, D is TRBD1 (5 bases). The V end lost 0 bases, the J end lost 0 bases, and 6 bases lay between the germline ends. This CDR3 region has 14 residues. The germline gives CDR1 LGHNA, CDR2 YSLEER. The CDR3 region has the DNA TGCGCCAGCAGCCAAGACCAGGGCTCCTACGAGCAGTACTTC. It yields the protein CASSQDQGSYEQYF.

The chain has TRBV7-2 and TRBJ1-2, with D perhaps matching TRBD1 (5 bases). The germline gives CDR1 SGHTA, CDR2 FQGNSA. This CDR3 contains 13 residues. The V end lost 2 bases, the J end lost 8 bases, and 12 bases lay between the germline ends. The CDR3 coding sequence is TGTGCCAGCAGCTTAAACCAGGGTCGCGGCTACACCTTC. Protein sequence: CASSLNQGRGYTF.

The chain has TRBV12-3 or TRBV12-4 and TRBJ1-2; D perhaps matches TRBD1 (5 bases). V shed 3 bases and J shed 2 bases, with 7 bases lying between them. This CDR3 is 13 amino acids long. In DNA form, the CDR3 reads TGTGCCAGCAGTTTCTGGGGGAACTATGGCTACACCTTC. Residues: CASSFWGNYGYTF.

The rearrangement links TRBV9 to TRBJ2-7; D not certain. Germline V gives CDR1 SGDLS, CDR2 YYNGEE. Trimming pared 0 bases from V and 6 bases from J, leaving 13 bases between. CDR3 length: 14 residues. CDR3 nucleotides: TGTGCCAGCAGCGTAGACAGAGTGAGCTCCGAGCAGTACTTC. It yields the protein CASSVDRVSSEQYF.

The gene calls are TRBV27 and TRBJ2-4, with D perhaps TRBD1 (6 bases). The V end lost 6 bases, the J end lost 9 bases, and 18 bases lay between the germline ends. This CDR3 is 14 amino acids long. Per the germline V gene, CDR1 is MNHEY and CDR2 is SMNVEV (reference sequence). CDR3 residues: CASSKIQGRGIQYF. In DNA, the CDR3 is TGTGCCAGCAGCAAAATACAGGGTCGGGGCATTCAGTACTTC.

The chain couples TRBV27 to TRBJ1-2; unclear D gene. The CDR3 is made up of 15 amino acids. Germline V gene sequence: CDR1 MNHEY, CDR2 SMNVEV (reference sequence). The V end was cut by 4 bases, the J end by 0 bases, with 12 bases between. CDR3 in DNA: TGTGCCAGCAGTTCGACATTCGTGTCTAACTATGGCTACACCTTC. Amino acids: CASSSTFVSNYGYTF.

The rearrangement links TRBV6-2 or TRBV6-3 to TRBJ2-1, with D maybe TRBD2 (5 bases). This CDR3 contains 12 residues. Per germline, CDR1 MNHEY and CDR2 SVGEGT. The V end was cut by 5 bases, the J end by 10 bases, with 12 bases between. The CDR3, as DNA: TGTGCCAGCAGTGACCCGGAGGAAGAGCAGTTCTTC. Protein sequence: CASSDPEEEQFF.

This chain links TRBV28 with TRBJ2-7; no clear D gene. The length of the CDR3 is 14 residues. Deletions cut 7 bases from V and 1 base from J, with 14 bases between. In germline, CDR1 is MDHEN, CDR2 SYDVKM. In DNA form, the CDR3 reads TGTGCCAGCACTTCAGGAATGATTTCCTACGAGCAGTACTTC. Residues: CASTSGMISYEQYF. Filled out from reference TRBV28 and TRBJ2-7, the complete variable domain reads DVKVTQSSRYLVKRTGEKVFLECVQDMDHENMFWYRQDPGLGLRLIYFSYDVKMKEKGDIPEGYSVSREKKERFSLILESASTNQTSMYLCASTSGMISYEQYFGPGTRLTVT.

This chain links TRBV9 with TRBJ2-1; 10 bases are shared with TRBD2. This CDR3 has 19 amino acids. The ends lost 4 bases at V and 7 bases at J; junction bases unmatched: 20. The germline gives CDR1 SGDLS, CDR2 YYNGEE. CDR3 coding DNA: TGTGCCAGCAGCCAGGAGGGGCTCCTGGGAGCGGGAGGGCCGAATGAGCAGTTCTTC. Residues: CASSQEGLLGAGGPNEQFF.

This sequence joins TRBV5-1 and TRBJ1-2; 7 positions match TRBD1. Per germline, CDR1 SGHRS and CDR2 YFSETQ. The CDR3 spans 18 residues. The ends lost 1 base at V and 2 bases at J; junction bases unmatched: 14. CDR3 nucleotides: TGCGCCAGCAGCTTGAGAGGTCTTAAGGGGGCTGGCAACTATGGCTACACCTTC. Its translation: CASSLRGLKGAGNYGYTF.